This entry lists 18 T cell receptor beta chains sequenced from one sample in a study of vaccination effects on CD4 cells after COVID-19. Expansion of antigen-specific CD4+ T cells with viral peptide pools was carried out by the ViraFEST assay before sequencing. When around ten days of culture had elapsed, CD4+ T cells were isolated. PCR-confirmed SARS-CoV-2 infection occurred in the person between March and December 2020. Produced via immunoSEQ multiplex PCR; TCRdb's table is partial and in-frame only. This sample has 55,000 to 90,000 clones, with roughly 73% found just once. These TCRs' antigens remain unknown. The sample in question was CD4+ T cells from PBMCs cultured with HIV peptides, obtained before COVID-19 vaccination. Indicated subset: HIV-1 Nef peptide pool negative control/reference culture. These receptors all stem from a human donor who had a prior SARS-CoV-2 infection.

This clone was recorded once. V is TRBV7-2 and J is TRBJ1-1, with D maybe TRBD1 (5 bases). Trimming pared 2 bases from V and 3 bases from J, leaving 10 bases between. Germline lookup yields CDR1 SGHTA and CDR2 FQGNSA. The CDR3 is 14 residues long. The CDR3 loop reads CASSLWGGDTEAFF. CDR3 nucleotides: TGTGCCAGCAGCTTATGGGGGGGGGACACTGAAGCTTTCTTT.

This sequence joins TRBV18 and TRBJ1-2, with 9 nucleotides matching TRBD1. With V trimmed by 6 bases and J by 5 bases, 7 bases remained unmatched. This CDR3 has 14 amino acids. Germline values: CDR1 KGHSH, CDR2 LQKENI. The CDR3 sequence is CASSEAGTGYGYTF. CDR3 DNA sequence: TGTGCCAGCTCCGAGGCCGGGACAGGGTATGGCTACACCTTC.

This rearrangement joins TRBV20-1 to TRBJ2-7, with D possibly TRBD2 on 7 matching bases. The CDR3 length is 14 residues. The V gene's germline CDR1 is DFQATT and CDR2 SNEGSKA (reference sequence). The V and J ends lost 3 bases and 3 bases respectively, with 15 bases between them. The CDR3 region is CSASRTAGHYEQYF. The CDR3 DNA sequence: TGCAGTGCTAGTAGGACAGCGGGGCACTACGAGCAGTACTTC.

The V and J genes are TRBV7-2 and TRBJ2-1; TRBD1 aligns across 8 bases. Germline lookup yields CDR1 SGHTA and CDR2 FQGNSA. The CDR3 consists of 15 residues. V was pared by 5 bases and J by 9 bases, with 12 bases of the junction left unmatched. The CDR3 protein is CASSPLGRGQGEQFF. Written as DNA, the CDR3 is TGTGCCAGCAGCCCCTTGGGCAGGGGGCAGGGTGAGCAGTTCTTC.

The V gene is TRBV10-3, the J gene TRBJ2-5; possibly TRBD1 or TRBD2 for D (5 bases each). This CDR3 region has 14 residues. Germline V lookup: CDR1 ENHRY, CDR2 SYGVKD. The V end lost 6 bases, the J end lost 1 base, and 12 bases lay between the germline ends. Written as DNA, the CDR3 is TGTGCCATCAGCGGGACCCCGGCCCAAGAGACCCAGTACTTC. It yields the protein CAISGTPAQETQYF.

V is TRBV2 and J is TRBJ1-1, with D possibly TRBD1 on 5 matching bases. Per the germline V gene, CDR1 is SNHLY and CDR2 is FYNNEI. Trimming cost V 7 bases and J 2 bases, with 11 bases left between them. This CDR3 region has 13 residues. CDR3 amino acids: CASIQEANTEAFF. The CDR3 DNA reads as TGTGCCAGCATACAGGAAGCCAACACTGAAGCTTTCTTT.

CDR3 in DNA: TGTGCCAGCAGCCAAGAAGCCCTAGCGGCGAACACCGGGGAGCTGTTTTTT. Its translation: CASSQEALAANTGELFF. This sequence joins TRBV4-2 and TRBJ2-2; TRBD2 matches 7 bases. There are 17 residues in the CDR3. V lost 0 bases, J lost 0 bases, and 4 bases stayed unmatched. Germline CDR1 and CDR2: LGHNA and YNFKEQ.

The CDR3 nucleotides read TGTGCCAGCAGCCAAGGGGTTGCCACTGAAGCTTTCTTT. Its protein is CASSQGVATEAFF. The rearrangement links TRBV3-1 (or the pseudogene TRBV3-2) to TRBJ1-1; D gene unclear. In germline, CDR1 is LGHDT, CDR2 YNNKEL (reference sequence). V lost 1 base and J 4 bases, leaving 7 bases between the germline ends. The CDR3 runs to 13 residues.

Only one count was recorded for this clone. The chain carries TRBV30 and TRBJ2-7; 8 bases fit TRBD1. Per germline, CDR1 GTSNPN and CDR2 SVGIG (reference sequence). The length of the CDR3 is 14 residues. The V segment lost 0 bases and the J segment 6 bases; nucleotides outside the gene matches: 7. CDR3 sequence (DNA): TGTGCCTGGAGTGTACTACAGGGGGTAAGCGAGCAGTACTTC. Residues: CAWSVLQGVSEQYF.

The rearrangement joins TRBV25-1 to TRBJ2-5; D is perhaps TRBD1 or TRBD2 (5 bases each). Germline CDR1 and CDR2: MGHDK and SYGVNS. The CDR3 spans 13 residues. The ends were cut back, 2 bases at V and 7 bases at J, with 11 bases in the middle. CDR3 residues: CASSELGVGTQYF. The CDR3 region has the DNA TGTGCCAGCAGTGAACTGGGGGTTGGGACCCAGTACTTC.

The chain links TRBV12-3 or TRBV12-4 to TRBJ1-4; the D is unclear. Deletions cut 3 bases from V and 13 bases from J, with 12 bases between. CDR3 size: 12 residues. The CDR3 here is CASSFRDGILFF. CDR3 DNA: TGTGCCAGCAGTTTCCGCGACGGAATACTGTTTTTT.

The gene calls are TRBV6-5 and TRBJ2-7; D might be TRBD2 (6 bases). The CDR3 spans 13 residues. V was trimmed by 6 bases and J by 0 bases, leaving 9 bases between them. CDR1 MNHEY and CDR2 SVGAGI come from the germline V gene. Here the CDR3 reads CASSAGSSYEQYF. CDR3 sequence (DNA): TGTGCCAGCAGCGCCGGGAGCTCCTACGAGCAGTACTTC.

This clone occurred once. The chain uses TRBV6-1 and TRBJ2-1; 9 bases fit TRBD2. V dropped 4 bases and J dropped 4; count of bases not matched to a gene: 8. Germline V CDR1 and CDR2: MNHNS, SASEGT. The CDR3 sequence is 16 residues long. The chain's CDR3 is CASSVPSRGGYNEQFF. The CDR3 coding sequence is TGTGCCAGCAGTGTTCCTTCGCGGGGGGGATACAATGAGCAGTTCTTC.

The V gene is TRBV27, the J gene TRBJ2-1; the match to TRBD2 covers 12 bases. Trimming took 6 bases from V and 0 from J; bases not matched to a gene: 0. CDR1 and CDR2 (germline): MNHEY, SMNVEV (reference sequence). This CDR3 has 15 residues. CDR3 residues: CASRTSGSSYNEQFF. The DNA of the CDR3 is TGTGCCAGCAGGACTAGCGGGAGCTCCTACAATGAGCAGTTCTTC.

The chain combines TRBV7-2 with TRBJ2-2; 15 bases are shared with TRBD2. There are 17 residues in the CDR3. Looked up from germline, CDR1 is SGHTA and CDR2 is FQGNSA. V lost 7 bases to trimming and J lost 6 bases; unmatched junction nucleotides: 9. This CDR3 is CASTQWTSGRVSGELFF. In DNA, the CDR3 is TGTGCCAGCACCCAATGGACTAGCGGGAGGGTGTCCGGGGAGCTGTTTTTT.

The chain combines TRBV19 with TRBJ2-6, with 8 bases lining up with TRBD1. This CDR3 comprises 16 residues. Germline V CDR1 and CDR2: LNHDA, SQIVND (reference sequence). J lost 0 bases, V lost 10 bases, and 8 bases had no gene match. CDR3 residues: CAITRDRRSGANVLTF. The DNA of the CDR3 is TGTGCCATCACAAGGGACAGGCGCTCTGGGGCCAACGTCCTGACTTTC.

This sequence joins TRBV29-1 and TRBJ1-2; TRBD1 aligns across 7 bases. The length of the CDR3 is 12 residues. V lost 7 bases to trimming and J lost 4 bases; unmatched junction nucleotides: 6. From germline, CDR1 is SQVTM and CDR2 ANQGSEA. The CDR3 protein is CSAQDRAYGYTF. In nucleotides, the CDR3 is TGCAGCGCACAAGACAGGGCCTATGGCTACACCTTC.

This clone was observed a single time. In nucleotides, the CDR3 is TGTGCCAGCAGCCGAGCGTGGGGGCCCGACTATGGCTACACCTTC. Translating gives CASSRAWGPDYGYTF. The chain links TRBV5-4 to TRBJ1-2, with D tentatively TRBD1 (6 bases). This CDR3 has 15 residues. Trimming stripped 4 bases from V and 3 bases from J, with 16 bases between. Looked up from germline, CDR1 is SGHNT and CDR2 is YYREEE (reference sequence).